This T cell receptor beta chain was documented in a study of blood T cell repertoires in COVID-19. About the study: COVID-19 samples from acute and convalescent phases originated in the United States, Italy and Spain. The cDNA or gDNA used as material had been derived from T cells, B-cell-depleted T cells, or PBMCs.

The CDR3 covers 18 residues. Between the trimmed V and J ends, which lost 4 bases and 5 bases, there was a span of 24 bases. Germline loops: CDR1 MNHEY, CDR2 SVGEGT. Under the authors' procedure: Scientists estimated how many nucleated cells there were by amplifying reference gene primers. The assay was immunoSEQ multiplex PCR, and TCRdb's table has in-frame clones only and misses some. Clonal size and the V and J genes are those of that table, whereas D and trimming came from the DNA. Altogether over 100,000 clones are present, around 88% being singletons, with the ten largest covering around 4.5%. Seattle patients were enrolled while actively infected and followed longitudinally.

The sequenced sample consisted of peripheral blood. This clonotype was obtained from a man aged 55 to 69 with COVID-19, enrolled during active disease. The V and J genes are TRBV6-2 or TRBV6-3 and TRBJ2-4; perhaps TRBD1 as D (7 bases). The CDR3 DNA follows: TGTGCCAGCAGTTCCAGCTGGCGGAGGGGGCGTCTTCAAAACATTCAGTACTTC. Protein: CASSSSWRRGRLQNIQYF.